This TCR beta chain was profiled in a study of PD-1 blockade in classical Hodgkin lymphoma. Germline CDR1 reads MNHEY; CDR2 reads SVGAGI. This CDR3 has 15 residues. V lost 5 bases to trimming and J lost 2 bases, with 15 bases between them. For this clone: Its specificity is unknown.

Libraries were prepared by immunoSEQ multiplex PCR; TCRdb keeps only in-frame clonotypes and omits some of them. The sample yields roughly 96,000 clones, 75% to 90% seen once. Each patient relapsed following autologous stem cell transplantation, and prior brentuximab vedotin exposure differed. General study results and limits: Why the repertoires differ is still unclear, perhaps disease activity or prior therapy. CD4+ TCR diversity rose significantly by C4D1, and CD8+ TCR diversity did not. Baseline TCR diversity was reportedly lower in newly diagnosed patients than in healthy donors. It was reported as lower still in relapsed/refractory patients. Some patients started nivolumab under 1 year after ASCT, and they were excluded.

The clonotype was recovered from a human donor with classical Hodgkin lymphoma. This sample comprised peripheral blood mononuclear cells (PBMCs), obtained before the second cycle of nivolumab. J is TRBJ1-2 and V is TRBV6-5, with D possibly matching TRBD1 (6 bases). The CDR3 region is CASSPYTGLNYGYTF. CDR3 DNA: TGTGCCAGCAGTCCATACACAGGGTTGAACTATGGCTACACCTTC.